This record looks at one T cell receptor beta chain sequence and its context. Antigen: not known. This entry comes from a study of OX40 agonist ivuxolimab in advanced cancers. Notes on the study in general: Also showing low normalized T-cell clonal expansion were some of the nonresponders.

The protocol was immunoSEQ multiplex PCR, while the TCRdb copy is restricted to in-frame clones and leaves out a portion. The profile shows tens of thousands of clones, around 89% of them singletons. The CDR3 totals 14 residues. The germline gives CDR1 SQVTM, CDR2 ANQGSEA. The ends were cut back, 4 bases at V and 5 bases at J, with 14 bases in the middle. This TCR came from an adult with an advanced solid tumor such as melanoma, head and neck, liver or kidney cancer. The sample here was CD4+ or CD8+ T cells sorted from blood, taken in a trial of the OX40 agonist ivuxolimab. The chain recombines TRBV29-1 with TRBJ2-2; possibly TRBD1 for D (6 bases). The CDR3 here is CSVAGGEMTGELFF. The CDR3 nucleotides are TGCAGCGTTGCTGGGGGCGAGATGACCGGGGAGCTGTTTTTT.